Presented here are 29 T cell receptor beta chains from one specimen sequenced in a study of CD8+CD57+ T cells in acquired aplastic anemia. Only patients with CD8+CD57+ cell expansion on flow cytometry were chosen for sequencing. Genomic DNA, serving as template, underwent TCR beta VDJ and CDR3 profiling. From the reads, TCRdb called clonotypes with MiXCR, one entry per CDR3 protein. The sample has 180,000 or so distinct CDR3 sequences, around half seen once; the top ten hold 1.8%. The sequencing sample was made of sorted CD4+, CD8+, or CD8+CD57+ T cells (not recorded which) from PBMCs. These receptors all come from a human donor with aplastic anemia.

In its sample, this clonotype was seen many times. V usage is TRBV10-1 and J usage is TRBJ1-2; TRBD1 agrees at 8 bases. CDR3 length: 17 amino acids. Germline values: CDR1 WNHNN, CDR2 SYGVQD (reference sequence). Unmatched junction bases numbered 9, after V lost 0 bases and J lost 3 bases. CDR3 loop: CASSESRPPGGDYGYTF. The CDR3 coding sequence is TGCGCCAGCAGTGAGTCTCGCCCCCCAGGGGGCGACTATGGCTACACCTTC.

The chain is built from TRBV12-3 or TRBV12-4 and TRBJ2-5, with D maybe TRBD1 (5 bases). The CDR3 is made up of 14 amino acids. The V end was cut by 7 bases, the J end by 9 bases, with 21 bases between. CDR3 in amino acids: CASTPGGARRAQYF. CDR3 DNA: TGTGCCAGCACCCCCGGTGGGGCTCGCCGGGCCCAGTACTTC.

The table lists this clonotype with many counts. V and J are TRBV3-1 and TRBJ1-6, with a weak D call TRBD1 (6 bases). CDR3 size: 14 residues. The V gene lost 1 base and the J gene lost 7 bases, with 8 bases spanning the gap. The V gene's germline CDR1 is LGHDT and CDR2 YNNKEL (reference sequence). The CDR3 DNA is TGTGCCAGCAGCCAAGTCACAGGGAATTCACCCCTCCACTTT. It yields the protein CASSQVTGNSPLHF.

In this sample, this clonotype turned up many times. The chain combines TRBV7-2 with TRBJ2-5; 10 nucleotides line up with TRBD1. V was pared by 5 bases and J by 7 bases, with 7 bases of the junction left unmatched. CDR1 and CDR2 from the germline V gene are SGHTA and FQGNSA. The CDR3 has 14 amino acids. The CDR3 DNA follows: TGTGCCAGCAGCGCGACAGGGGGCAAGGGGACCCAGTACTTC. It is translated as CASSATGGKGTQYF.

This sequence joins TRBV19 and TRBJ2-7; unclear D gene. The CDR3 totals 13 residues. With 3 bases removed from V and 2 bases from J, the gap between germline ends came to 8 bases. Germline V gives CDR1 LNHDA, CDR2 SQIVND (reference sequence). The CDR3 here is CASSMGGAYEQYF. The CDR3 DNA sequence: TGTGCCAGTAGTATGGGTGGGGCCTACGAGCAGTACTTC.

This chain connects TRBV19 to TRBJ2-2, with D perhaps being TRBD1 or TRBD2 (5 bases each). Trimming took off 3 bases at V and 6 bases at J, with 11 bases between the two ends. CDR3 length: 14 residues. Germline V CDR1 and CDR2: LNHDA, SQIVND (reference sequence). The CDR3 DNA reads TGTGCCAGTAGTATGGGGGTGTCAGCCGGGGAGCTGTTTTTT. It is translated as CASSMGVSAGELFF.

The chain has TRBV4-1 and TRBJ2-3; the match to TRBD2 covers 7 bases. Germline lookup yields CDR1 MGHRA and CDR2 YSYEKL. J lost 1 base, V lost 4 bases, and 14 bases had no gene match. The CDR3 has 18 amino acids. For the CDR3, the DNA is TGCGCCAGCAGCCTAGAGAATCGGGAGGCCGGAGGCACAGATACGCAGTATTTT. It specifies CASSLENREAGGTDTQYF.

The chain combines TRBV20-1 with TRBJ1-6; TRBD1 might be the D (5 bases). The V and J ends lost 1 base and 6 bases respectively, with 10 bases between them. Germline V gene lookup returns CDR1 DFQATT and CDR2 SNEGSKA (reference sequence). CDR3 length equals 14 residues. CDR3 nucleotide sequence: TGCAGTGCTAGAGTAGGGGAGCGTAATTCACCCCTCCACTTT. As protein: CSARVGERNSPLHF.

This clonotype was found many times. The rearrangement links TRBV5-1 to TRBJ1-3; no clear D. V lost 0 bases and J lost 0, with 10 bases in between. The length of the CDR3 is 16 residues. CDR1 and CDR2 (germline): SGHRS, YFSETQ. The CDR3 DNA reads TGCGCCAGCAGCTTGGGGCAGCAGAGCTCTGGAAACACCATATATTTT. Its protein is CASSLGQQSSGNTIYF.

In this sample, this clonotype turned up many times. J is TRBJ2-3 and V is TRBV20-1; D may be TRBD1 (6 bases). CDR3 length: 14 amino acids. The V gene lost 4 bases and the J gene lost 2 bases, with 13 bases spanning the gap. CDR1 is DFQATT and CDR2 is SNEGSKA in the germline V gene (reference sequence). The CDR3 here is CSAKHNRATDTQYF. As DNA, the CDR3 is TGCAGTGCTAAACATAACAGGGCCACAGATACGCAGTATTTT.

This clonotype was observed many times. As DNA, the CDR3 is TGTGCCAGCAGATCCTCTAGCGGGACAACGTCCCAGTACTTC. Its protein product is CASRSSSGTTSQYF. The J gene is TRBJ2-5, the V gene TRBV7-2; 9 bases agree with TRBD2. The V gene's germline CDR1 is SGHTA and CDR2 FQGNSA. The CDR3 loop spans 14 amino acids. V trimming: 6 bases; J trimming: 9 bases; junction bases outside the gene matches: 11. Full variable domain (remainder filled in from reference TRBV7-2 and TRBJ2-5): GAGVSQSPSNKVTEKGKDVELRCDPISGHTALYWYRQSLGQGLEFLIYFQGNSAPDKSGLPSDRFSAERTGGSVSTLTIQRTQQEDSAVYLCASRSSSGTTSQYFGPGTRLLVL.

Here the CDR3 reads CASSPLAGWGTQYF. CDR3 DNA sequence: TGTGCCAGCAGTCCACTAGCGGGGTGGGGTACGCAGTATTTT. The chain links TRBV7-2 to TRBJ2-3; 10 bases agree with TRBD2. Per germline, CDR1 SGHTA and CDR2 FQGNSA. V was clipped by 6 bases and J by 8 bases; unmatched bases: 8. The length of the CDR3 is 14 residues. Together with reference TRBV7-2 and TRBJ2-3, the CDR3 gives the full variable domain: GAGVSQSPSNKVTEKGKDVELRCDPISGHTALYWYRQSLGQGLEFLIYFQGNSAPDKSGLPSDRFSAERTGGSVSTLTIQRTQQEDSAVYLCASSPLAGWGTQYFGPGTRLTVL.

This clonotype was picked up many times. The chain has TRBV24-1 and TRBJ2-3, with D possibly TRBD2 on 6 matching bases. CDR1 is KGHDR and CDR2 is SFDVKD in the germline V gene. The V and J ends lost 8 bases and 6 bases respectively, with 14 bases between them. This CDR3 is 13 amino acids long. In DNA, the CDR3 is TGTGCCACCAAGCGGGCAGGGACGGATACGCAGTATTTT. Amino acids: CATKRAGTDTQYF.

The J gene is TRBJ2-2, the V gene TRBV24-1; the D gene is possibly TRBD2 (5 bases). The CDR3 has 14 amino acids. The V gene lost 4 bases and the J gene lost 8 bases, with 13 bases spanning the gap. Germline-derived CDR1 and CDR2 are KGHDR and SFDVKD. The CDR3 DNA reads as TGTGCCACCAGTGACCCCTCTTCGGGAGGGGAGCTGTTTTTT. Protein: CATSDPSSGGELFF.

The gene calls are TRBV20-1 and TRBJ1-1, with unresolved D. V lost 3 bases and J lost 0, with 8 bases in between. Germline V gives CDR1 DFQATT, CDR2 SNEGSKA (reference sequence). This CDR3 has 13 amino acids. CDR3 sequence (DNA): TGCAGTGCTAGTGGAATAATGAACACTGAAGCTTTCTTT. It translates to CSASGIMNTEAFF.

In regard to this clonotype: A much more abundant neighbour one base away suggests this may be a read error. The chain combines TRBV12-3 or TRBV12-4 with TRBJ2-3, with a possible D match to TRBD2 (6 bases). CDR3 size: 14 residues. V gave up 6 bases and J gave up 2 bases, with 12 bases separating them. CDR3 nucleotides: TGTGCCAGCAGCGATGGGGAGGACACAGATACGCAGTATTTT. Translated, it gives CASSDGEDTDTQYF.

This clonotype was recorded a few times. The rearrangement joins TRBV11-1 to TRBJ1-2; 9 positions agree with TRBD1. V was pared by 3 bases and J by 3 bases, with 11 bases of the junction left unmatched. Per germline, CDR1 SGHAT and CDR2 FQDESV (reference sequence). This CDR3 comprises 17 residues. The CDR3 spells CASSLGSEGQGDYGYTF. Here the CDR3 DNA reads TGTGCCAGCAGCTTGGGATCCGAGGGACAGGGTGACTATGGCTACACCTTC.

The chain carries TRBV10-3 and TRBJ2-2; TRBD2 matches 7 bases. The length of the CDR3 is 13 residues. Losses at the gene ends were 3 bases for V and 7 bases for J; bases not matched to a gene: 2. The germline V gene has CDR1 ENHRY and CDR2 SYGVKD. CDR3 sequence: CAISDRTSGELFF. The CDR3 DNA reads as TGTGCCATCAGTGACCGGACTAGCGGGGAGCTGTTTTTT.

V usage is TRBV2 and J usage is TRBJ1-2, with 9 bases aligning to TRBD1. There are 13 residues in the CDR3. CDR1 and CDR2 from the germline V gene are SNHLY and FYNNEI. V was clipped by 7 bases and J by 7 bases; unmatched bases: 7. The CDR3 sequence is CASTLGTGSGYTF. The CDR3 nucleotides read TGTGCCAGCACGTTGGGGACAGGGAGTGGCTACACCTTC.

The V gene is TRBV7-2, the J gene TRBJ2-5; D unresolved. The CDR3 contains 14 residues. The germline V gene has CDR1 SGHTA and CDR2 FQGNSA. V dropped 4 bases and J dropped 4 bases, with 13 bases sitting between them. The CDR3 sequence: CASSSTRLRETQYF. As DNA, the CDR3 is TGTGCCAGCAGCTCGACCCGTTTGCGAGAGACCCAGTACTTC.

This rearrangement joins TRBV29-1 to TRBJ1-2, with 10 bases aligning to TRBD1. Germline V gives CDR1 SQVTM, CDR2 ANQGSEA. CDR3 length equals 16 residues. The chain's CDR3 is CRDSREDRGEPSGYTF. The DNA of the CDR3 is TGCAGAGATAGCCGAGAGGACAGGGGGGAACCTAGTGGCTACACCTTC.

This clonotype was detected ten times or more. V is TRBV11-2 and J is TRBJ2-5, with D perhaps TRBD2 (7 bases). Looked up from germline, CDR1 is SGHAT and CDR2 is FQNNGV. Deletions cut 4 bases from V and 5 bases from J, with 14 bases between. The CDR3 consists of 14 residues. The CDR3 region is CASSSSAGAETQYF. DNA for the CDR3: TGTGCCAGCAGCTCCTCCGCGGGGGCTGAGACCCAGTACTTC.

By share of the sample, this clonotype is medium-sized. The gene calls are TRBV25-1 and TRBJ1-1; maybe TRBD1 (6 bases). This CDR3 is built from 15 residues. V was pared by 4 bases and J by 2 bases, with 14 bases between. In germline, CDR1 is MGHDK, CDR2 SYGVNS. CDR3 nucleotides: TGTGCCAGCAGTGGACACAGGGCGGGTAACACTGAAGCTTTCTTT. Protein: CASSGHRAGNTEAFF.

A word on this clonotype: A read error may account for a junction end that differs from germline. This chain uses TRBV9 with TRBJ2-5; 8 positions agree with TRBD1. The CDR3 extends over 14 amino acids. CDR1 is SGDLS, CDR2 YYNGEE, per germline. CDR3 amino acids: CVSSPGQGRGTQYF. As DNA, the CDR3 is TGTGTCAGCAGCCCAGGACAGGGTAGGGGGACCCAGTACTTC.

This clonotype showed up many times. This sequence joins TRBV20-1 and TRBJ1-2; D remains ambiguous. CDR3 length: 13 residues. Germline V lookup: CDR1 DFQATT, CDR2 SNEGSKA (reference sequence). Trimming cost V 3 bases and J 2 bases, with 10 bases left between them. DNA for the CDR3: TGCAGTGCTAGCGGCGATAGCAACTATGGCTACACCTTC. It is translated as CSASGDSNYGYTF.

This clonotype was found many times. The rearrangement links TRBV6-1 to TRBJ2-3; TRBD2 is a possible D gene (5 bases). The CDR3 consists of 14 residues. V was pared by 3 bases and J by 2 bases, with 9 bases between. The V gene's germline CDR1 is MNHNS and CDR2 SASEGT. The CDR3: CASSDRGFTDTQYF. The CDR3 DNA reads TGTGCCAGCAGTGACCGCGGGTTCACAGATACGCAGTATTTT.

There are many counts of this clonotype. The V call is TRBV6-5, the J call TRBJ1-1; D might be TRBD1 (5 bases). Germline V gene lookup returns CDR1 MNHEY and CDR2 SVGAGI. CDR3 length: 14 residues. The V end lost 0 bases, the J end lost 5 bases, and 10 bases lay between the germline ends. In DNA form, the CDR3 reads TGTGCCAGCAGTTACTCGGGGGGAGGAACTGAAGCTTTCTTT. Its protein product is CASSYSGGGTEAFF.

This clonotype was counted a few times. The chain carries TRBV9 and TRBJ1-5; D gene ambiguous. The germline CDR1 and CDR2 sequences are SGDLS and YYNGEE. CDR3 size: 13 residues. V was pared by 0 bases and J by 7 bases, with 8 bases between. CDR3: CASSVENGQPQHF. The CDR3 region has the DNA TGTGCCAGCAGCGTAGAGAACGGGCAGCCCCAGCATTTT. The whole variable domain, remainder taken from reference TRBV9 and TRBJ1-5, is DSGVTQTPKHLITATGQRVTLRCSPRSGDLSVYWYQQSLDQGLQFLIQYYNGEERAKGNILERFSAQQFPDLHSELNLSSLELGDSALYFCASSVENGQPQHFGDGTRLSIL.

The genes are TRBV29-1 and TRBJ1-2; unclear D gene. This CDR3 contains 13 residues. Germline CDR1 reads SQVTM; CDR2 reads ANQGSEA. The ends were cut back, 2 bases at V and 7 bases at J, with 14 bases in the middle. In DNA, the CDR3 is TGCAGCGTTGAACTAGGAGGGCGAGGTGGCTACACCTTC. It is translated as CSVELGGRGGYTF.